This is a list of T cell receptor beta chains from one sample in a study of T cell responses to AZD1222 COVID-19 vaccine. The assay was immunoSEQ multiplex PCR, and TCRdb's table has in-frame clones only and misses some. In the table there are 80,000 to 95,000 clones, over 75% of which are singletons. The source was peripheral blood, collected 28 days after the second AZD1222 dose. The receptor source for this set is an adult who received the AZD1222 COVID-19 vaccine. CDR3s include the opening cysteine and the closing phenylalanine or tryptophan. The order of the fields is D gene, clone size, J gene, V gene, CDR3 protein, CDR3 DNA. D genes are given only for firm matches. Rows may omit the clone size; those that give it use once, few, many or a size class.

>NA|once|TRBJ2-1|TRBV19
CASSIMPQGNEQFF
TGTGCCAGTAGTATAATGCCCCAGGGAAATGAGCAGTTCTTC
>TRBD1|NA|TRBJ1-4|TRBV7-2
CASSLRQGGQKLFF
TGTGCCAGCAGCTTAAGACAGGGTGGGCAAAAACTGTTTTTT
>NA|few|TRBJ2-7|TRBV6-4
CASSVSTGSSYEQYF
TGTGCCAGCAGTGTATCGACAGGTTCCTCCTACGAGCAGTACTTC
>NA|NA|TRBJ2-7|TRBV28
CASPGPNSYEQYF
TGTGCCAGCCCTGGACCAAACTCCTACGAGCAGTACTTC
>TRBD1|NA|TRBJ1-4|TRBV7-9
CASSPQGGVGIVF
TGTGCCAGCAGTCCTCAGGGGGGTGTCGGGATTGTTTTT
>NA|NA|TRBJ1-2|TRBV28
CASMASYGYTF
TGTGCCAGCATGGCCAGCTATGGCTACACCTTC
>TRBD1|NA|TRBJ2-1|TRBV30
CAWSVGQAYNEQFF
TGTGCCTGGAGTGTGGGACAGGCGTACAATGAGCAGTTCTTC
>NA|NA|TRBJ1-1|TRBV7-3
CASSPLRNTEAFF
TGTGCCAGCAGCCCCCTTCGGAACACTGAAGCTTTCTTT
>NA|NA|TRBJ1-5|TRBV6-6
CATAAGLGNQPQHF
TGTGCCACCGCGGCAGGGTTGGGGAATCAGCCCCAGCATTTT
>NA|NA|TRBJ2-3|TRBV9
CASSVSGSTDTQYF
TGTGCCAGCAGCGTGTCAGGCAGCACAGATACGCAGTATTTT
>NA|once|TRBJ1-3|TRBV28
CASTTDRNTIYF
TGTGCCAGCACGACTGATCGAAACACCATATATTTT
>NA|NA|TRBJ1-6|TRBV5-1
CASSLEGGNSPLHF
TGCGCCAGCAGCTTGGAAGGGGGGAATTCACCCCTCCACTTT
>NA|once|TRBJ1-3|TRBV19
CASSIYFTTGIRSGNTIYF
TGTGCCAGTAGTATATATTTTACTACAGGGATTCGATCTGGAAACACCATATATTTT
>TRBD1|NA|TRBJ1-2|TRBV5-1
CASSLDPGGNYGYTF
TGCGCCAGCAGCTTGGATCCAGGGGGGAACTATGGCTACACCTTC
>NA|NA|TRBJ1-5|TRBV11-2
CASSLAGEGQPQHF
TGTGCCAGCAGCTTAGCAGGGGAGGGTCAGCCCCAGCATTTT
>NA|NA|TRBJ1-1|TRBV30
CAWSVDIYTEAFF
TGTGCCTGGAGTGTTGATATTTACACTGAAGCTTTCTTT
>TRBD1|NA|TRBJ1-5|TRBV5-1
CASSTGGGIQPQHF
TGCGCCAGCAGCACAGGGGGAGGTATTCAGCCCCAGCATTTT
>NA|NA|TRBJ1-1|TRBV7-7
CASSLDRNTEAFF
TGTGCTAGCAGCTTGGACAGGAACACTGAAGCTTTCTTT
>NA|few|TRBJ2-7|TRBV9
CASSAGVEQYF
TGTGCCAGCAGCGCGGGGGTCGAGCAGTACTTC
>NA|NA|TRBJ2-3|TRBV7-9
CAIHYRDGRTDTQYF
TGTGCCATACACTACCGGGACGGGCGCACAGATACGCAGTATTTT
>NA|NA|TRBJ2-5|TRBV7-8
CASSLPGGRRETQYF
TGTGCCAGCAGCTTACCAGGGGGGAGGCGAGAGACCCAGTACTTC
>TRBD1|NA|TRBJ1-1|TRBV6-5
CASSYQPGQFEAFF
TGTGCCAGCAGTTACCAACCGGGACAGTTTGAAGCTTTCTTT
>TRBD2|once|TRBJ2-1|TRBV19
CASSPATSGGALGSYNEQFF
TGTGCCAGTAGTCCAGCGACTAGCGGGGGGGCATTAGGCTCCTACAATGAGCAGTTCTTC